Below, 5 T cell receptor beta chains from the same sample are listed, as sequenced in a study of cytomegalovirus exposure and HLA in healthy donors. Data came from immunoSEQ multiplex PCR; TCRdb stores just in-frame clones and leaves some out. Among about 130,000 clones listed, roughly 89% were seen once. The sample comprised PBMCs. Receptors originate from a woman under 30 in good health and CMV-seronegative.

The chain uses TRBV2 and TRBJ2-2; TRBD2 matches at 8 bases. Trimming cost V 6 bases and J 5 bases; bases outside gene matches: 8. In germline, CDR1 is SNHLY, CDR2 FYNNEI. This CDR3 spans 15 amino acids. The CDR3 sequence is CASSPREAQTGELFF. Written as DNA, the CDR3 is TGTGCCAGCAGCCCGCGGGAGGCCCAAACCGGGGAGCTGTTTTTT.

The CDR3 DNA reads as TGTGCCAGCCACCGAGCGGGGGACTTTTACAATGAGCAGTTCTTC. Its protein product is CASHRAGDFYNEQFF. The J gene is TRBJ2-1, the V gene TRBV27, with TRBD2 identical over 8 bases. The V and J ends lost 8 bases and 4 bases, in that order; junction bases with no gene match: 10. The CDR3 covers 15 residues. Germline values: CDR1 MNHEY, CDR2 SMNVEV (reference sequence).

This chain links TRBV28 with TRBJ2-7, with 8 bases aligning to TRBD1. The CDR3 is 14 residues long. CDR1 is MDHEN and CDR2 is SYDVKM in the germline V gene. J lost 2 bases, V lost 6 bases, and 6 bases had no gene match. Here the CDR3 reads CASSLQGGPYEQYF. The CDR3 DNA follows: TGTGCCAGCAGCCTACAGGGGGGCCCCTACGAGCAGTACTTC.

This sequence joins TRBV2 and TRBJ2-7; TRBD1 aligns across 8 bases. Per the germline V gene, CDR1 is SNHLY and CDR2 is FYNNEI. V lost 9 bases, J lost 3 bases, and 4 bases stayed unmatched. The CDR3 extends over 12 amino acids. CDR3 in amino acids: CARGTGLYEQYF. In DNA form, the CDR3 reads TGTGCCAGAGGGACAGGACTCTACGAGCAGTACTTC.

V gene TRBV6-1 combines with J gene TRBJ1-1; D may be TRBD1 (5 bases). Trimming took off 2 bases at V and 9 bases at J, with 25 bases between the two ends. The CDR3 has 17 amino acids. Germline CDR1 and CDR2: MNHNS and SASEGT. The DNA of the CDR3 is TGTGCCAGCAGTGAATTCGGTAGCGGGGACGGAAAAGTCCAAGCTTTCTTT. Amino acids: CASSEFGSGDGKVQAFF.